This entry is about one T cell receptor beta chain. V lost 4 bases, J lost 4 bases, and 17 bases lay in between. The germline gives CDR1 SGHDN, CDR2 FVKESK. The CDR3 runs 16 residues. These data are taken from a study of cytomegalovirus exposure and HLA in healthy donors. Study overall: The 130 or so validation repertoires were reported in a later analysis to have been generated on the same platform as the approximately 700 first-cohort repertoires.

Clones were read by immunoSEQ multiplex PCR, and TCRdb kept only the in-frame ones, dropping some. The table includes over 55,000 clones, 75% to 95% detected once. The chain recombines TRBV14 with TRBJ2-1; perhaps TRBD1 as D (5 bases). Sequenced: PBMCs. This TCR was recovered from a man younger than 35 in good health and CMV-seronegative. CDR3 amino acids: CASSPPQGTRYNEQFF. The DNA for the CDR3 is TGTGCCAGCAGCCCTCCCCAGGGTACGCGATACAATGAGCAGTTCTTC.